The 28 T cell receptor beta chains below all came from one sample that was sequenced in a study of shared clonotypes between healthy human individuals. Generated by immunoSEQ multiplex PCR, the TCRdb table keeps only in-frame clones and is missing some. The data contain hundreds of thousands of clones, just over 75% of them singletons. Specimen: PBMCs. The receptors were sampled from a woman in her forties in good health. Some clones in this sample may be carry-over from other donors' samples.

The chain is built from TRBV27 and TRBJ1-1; 7 bases agree with TRBD1. V shed 2 bases and J 6 bases; nucleotides not matched to a gene: 9. This CDR3 spans 15 amino acids. Germline V gives CDR1 MNHEY, CDR2 SMNVEV (reference sequence). The CDR3 loop reads CASSLRRDSLAEAFF. The CDR3 DNA reads TGTGCCAGCAGTTTACGAAGGGACAGTCTAGCTGAAGCTTTCTTT.

Only a few counts were recorded for this clone. This chain uses TRBV5-6 with TRBJ2-5; 9 bases match TRBD1. The CDR3 covers 14 residues. The ends lost 4 bases at V and 5 bases at J; junction bases unmatched: 6. Looked up from germline, CDR1 is SGHDT and CDR2 is YYEEEE. CDR3 DNA: TGTGCCAGCAGCCCGGGACAGGGCTATGAGACCCAGTACTTC. It specifies CASSPGQGYETQYF.

The chain is built from TRBV19 and TRBJ1-5; 8 nucleotides align to TRBD1. Germline V CDR1 and CDR2: LNHDA, SQIVND (reference sequence). J gave up 6 bases and V 3 bases, and 10 bases lay outside the gene matches. CDR3 length equals 16 residues. For the CDR3, the DNA is TGTGCCAGTAGTATTCAGCAGGGGGCGCTACGTCAGCCCCAGCATTTT. Its protein product is CASSIQQGALRQPQHF.

The rearrangement links TRBV11-1 to TRBJ2-3; D ambiguous. CDR1 SGHAT and CDR2 FQDESV come from the germline V gene (reference sequence). The CDR3 sequence is 16 residues long. The V and J ends lost 2 bases and 2 bases respectively, with 14 bases between them. CDR3 sequence: CASSLSGAGFTDTQYF. The CDR3 nucleotides are TGTGCCAGCAGCTTATCTGGAGCCGGCTTCACAGATACGCAGTATTTT.

The chain carries TRBV6-5 and TRBJ1-1; D ambiguous. V shed 5 bases and J shed 1 base, with 8 bases lying between them. Germline CDR1 and CDR2: MNHEY and SVGAGI. This CDR3 spans 13 amino acids. The CDR3 loop is CASSANGNTEAFF. The CDR3 coding sequence is TGTGCCAGCAGTGCAAACGGGAACACTGAAGCTTTCTTT.

The CDR3 region has the DNA TGTGCCAGCAGTCGGACTAGCGGGAGTCAGTACTTC. Translated: CASSRTSGSQYF. V and J are TRBV6-5 and TRBJ2-7; 13 bases agree with TRBD2. With V trimmed by 5 bases and J by 10 bases, 2 bases remained unmatched. The germline CDR1 and CDR2 sequences are MNHEY and SVGAGI. The CDR3 sequence is 12 residues long.

The rearrangement uses TRBV7-2 and TRBJ2-5; TRBD2 aligns across 11 bases. Trimming cost V 4 bases and J 5 bases; bases outside gene matches: 9. From germline, CDR1 is SGHTA and CDR2 FQGNSA. The CDR3 length is 16 residues. The CDR3 DNA reads as TGTGCCAGCAGCTCGGGGACTAGCGGAACAGGGGAGACCCAGTACTTC. It codes for CASSSGTSGTGETQYF.

This clone was seen repeatedly, ten times or more. This specimen includes other DNA sequences encoding the same CDR3. The chain joins TRBV27 to TRBJ2-7; D call uncertain. The CDR3 spans 12 residues. V was shortened by 2 bases and J by 5 bases, with 7 bases between the two germline ends. CDR1 is MNHEY, CDR2 SMNVEV, per germline (reference sequence). For the CDR3, the DNA is TGTGCCAGCAGTTTAAACCGCAACGAGCAGTACTTC. This sequence encodes CASSLNRNEQYF.

The V call is TRBV18, the J call TRBJ1-4, with D possibly matching TRBD1 (5 bases). V was pared by 3 bases and J by 8 bases, with 10 bases between. Looked up from germline, CDR1 is KGHSH and CDR2 is LQKENI. The CDR3 has 13 amino acids. As DNA, the CDR3 is TGTGCCAGCTCACCGACAGAGGGAGAAAAACTGTTTTTT. Translation gives CASSPTEGEKLFF. The entire variable domain, with the rest obtained from reference TRBV18 and TRBJ1-4, is as follows: NAGVMQNPRHLVRRRGQEARLRCSPMKGHSHVYWYRQLPEEGLKFMVYLQKENIIDESGMPKERFSAEFPKEGPSILRIQQVVRGDSAAYFCASSPTEGEKLFFGSGTQLSVL.

Note on this clone: A much larger clone lies one base from this, so it may be a read error. The sample holds other DNA sequences that translate to the same CDR3. The chain employs TRBV30 and TRBJ2-5; D possibly uses TRBD1 or TRBD2 (5 bases each). The CDR3 covers 14 residues. Per the germline V gene, CDR1 is GTSNPN and CDR2 is SVGIG (reference sequence). Trimming removed 0 bases at V and 5 bases at J, with 13 bases between. The CDR3 DNA is TGTGCCTGGAGTGTAGGATTAGAGGGGGAGACCCAGTACTTC. It translates to CAWSVGLEGETQYF.

This clone was detected only a few times. The CDR3 loop is CASSESGGPSYEQYF. The CDR3 nucleotides are TGCGCCAGCAGTGAGTCGGGTGGGCCCTCCTACGAGCAGTACTTC. The rearrangement joins TRBV10-2 to TRBJ2-7, with D hard to call. Trimming cost V 0 bases and J 0 bases, with 9 bases left between them. The length of the CDR3 is 15 residues. CDR1 is WSHSY, CDR2 SAAADI, per germline.

The rearrangement joins TRBV27 to TRBJ2-1, with D hard to call. This CDR3 region has 11 residues. Trimming removed 8 bases from V and 7 bases from J, with 9 bases in between. Germline V gene lookup returns CDR1 MNHEY and CDR2 SMNVEV (reference sequence). The CDR3 spells CASSLLNEQFF. The CDR3 DNA is TGTGCCAGCTCTTTACTAAATGAGCAGTTCTTC.

On this clone: Other DNA sequences in the sample encode the same CDR3. This chain links TRBV5-4 with TRBJ2-7, with D possibly TRBD2 on 5 matching bases. The germline V and J ends were trimmed by 0 bases and 5 bases, with 6 bases remaining between them. CDR1 is SGHNT, CDR2 YYREEE, per germline (reference sequence). The CDR3 sequence is 12 residues long. The CDR3 coding sequence is TGTGCCAGCAGCTTGGGGAGGAACGAGCAGTACTTC. It codes for CASSLGRNEQYF. Filled out from reference TRBV5-4 and TRBJ2-7, the complete variable domain reads ETGVTQSPTHLIKTRGQQVTLRCSSQSGHNTVSWYQQALGQGPQFIFQYYREEENGRGNFPPRFSGLQFPNYSSELNVNALELDDSALYLCASSLGRNEQYFGPGTRLTVT.

The CDR3 region is CASSLWGNQPQHF. CDR3 sequence (DNA): TGTGCCAGCAGTTTGTGGGGGAATCAGCCCCAGCATTTT. This sequence joins TRBV28 and TRBJ1-5; a weak D match, TRBD1 (5 bases). The CDR3 is 13 amino acids. The V gene's germline CDR1 is MDHEN and CDR2 SYDVKM. With 3 bases removed from V and 4 bases from J, the gap between germline ends came to 7 bases. The complete variable domain, with remaining parts taken from reference TRBV28 and TRBJ1-5, reads DVKVTQSSRYLVKRTGEKVFLECVQDMDHENMFWYRQDPGLGLRLIYFSYDVKMKEKGDIPEGYSVSREKKERFSLILESASTNQTSMYLCASSLWGNQPQHFGDGTRLSIL.

The chain combines TRBV11-3 with TRBJ2-1; TRBD2 might be the D (6 bases). Between the trimmed V and J ends, which lost 4 bases and 6 bases, there was a span of 16 bases. CDR1 SGHNT and CDR2 YENEEA come from the germline V gene. CDR3 length: 15 residues. CDR3 DNA sequence: TGTGCCAGCAGCTCTACCCTTTTGGGGGGCAATGAGCAGTTCTTC. The encoded protein is CASSSTLLGGNEQFF. The full variable domain, rest sourced from reference TRBV11-3 and TRBJ2-1, is EAGVVQSPRYKIIEKKQPVAFWCNPISGHNTLYWYLQNLGQGPELLIRYENEEAVDDSQLPKDRFSAERLKGVDSTLKIQPAELGDSAVYLCASSSTLLGGNEQFFGPGTRLTVL.

This clone was counted a few times. A far larger clone differs by one base, so this is likely a read error. The chain is built from TRBV6-6 and TRBJ1-1; D is undetermined. The CDR3 totals 13 residues. CDR1 and CDR2 (germline): MNHNY, SVGAGI (reference sequence). Written as DNA, the CDR3 is TGTGCCAGCAGTTACTCTATCAGCACTGAAGCTTCCTTT. This sequence encodes CASSYSISTEASF.

This clone was seen a single time. The rearrangement links TRBV19 to TRBJ1-2; D ambiguous. In germline, CDR1 is LNHDA, CDR2 SQIVND (reference sequence). Trimming removed 0 bases from V and 3 bases from J, with 17 bases in between. The CDR3 runs 17 residues. The CDR3 nucleotides read TGTGCCAGTAGTATAGATCGGGGAGGGAGGGAAGACTATGGCTACACCTTC. Residues: CASSIDRGGREDYGYTF.

The chain joins TRBV6-1 to TRBJ2-2; D possibly corresponds to TRBD1 (6 bases). Germline V gene sequence: CDR1 MNHNS, CDR2 SASEGT. The CDR3 is 17 amino acids. Trimming shortened V by 0 bases and J by 8 bases, and 19 bases separated the two germline ends. The CDR3 region is CASSEAMVGARVGELFF. The CDR3 nucleotides are TGTGCCAGCAGTGAAGCGATGGTGGGGGCTCGGGTAGGGGAGCTGTTTTTT.

The chain joins TRBV5-4 to TRBJ2-2; D call uncertain. Germline-derived CDR1 and CDR2 are SGHNT and YYREEE (reference sequence). V dropped 0 bases and J dropped 4 bases, with 10 bases sitting between them. The CDR3 is 15 residues long. DNA of the CDR3: TGTGCCAGCAGCTTGGCTGGACGGAGCACCGGGGAGCTGTTTTTT. It is translated as CASSLAGRSTGELFF.

Remarks on this clone: The same CDR3 also results from other DNA sequences found in this sample. The chain couples TRBV2 to TRBJ2-1; D unclear. V was cut by 6 bases and J by 4 bases, with 4 bases left in between. The CDR3 contains 11 residues. Germline V gives CDR1 SNHLY, CDR2 FYNNEI. CDR3 region: CASSTYNEQFF. In DNA, the CDR3 is TGTGCCAGCAGCACTTACAATGAGCAGTTCTTC. Full variable domain (outside the CDR3, taken from reference TRBV2 and TRBJ2-1): EPEVTQTPSHQVTQMGQEVILRCVPISNHLYFYWYRQILGQKVEFLVSFYNNEISEKSEIFDDQFSVERPDGSNFTLKIRSTKLEDSAMYFCASSTYNEQFFGPGTRLTVL.

V and J are TRBV9 and TRBJ2-1, with no clear D. CDR3 length: 14 residues. V gave up 4 bases and J gave up 9 bases, with 17 bases separating them. Germline values: CDR1 SGDLS, CDR2 YYNGEE. CDR3 coding DNA: TGTGCCAGCAGCCCCCTAGGCACTTCAGGTGAGCAGTTCTTC. Protein: CASSPLGTSGEQFF.

The chain links TRBV10-2 to TRBJ2-6; D unclear. Trimming took off 5 bases at V and 1 base at J, with 9 bases between the two ends. This CDR3 spans 15 amino acids. CDR1 is WSHSY, CDR2 SAAADI, per germline. The CDR3 region is CASSSQRSGANVLTF. The CDR3 nucleotides read TGCGCCAGCAGTTCCCAGAGATCTGGGGCCAACGTCCTGACTTTC.

The J gene is TRBJ2-3, the V gene TRBV30, with 8 bases matching TRBD1. This CDR3 has 15 amino acids. Germline trimming cut 2 bases from V and 1 base from J; bases unmatched to any gene: 5. Germline CDR1 is GTSNPN and CDR2 is SVGIG (reference sequence). CDR3 sequence: CAWSNPGQGTDTQYF. DNA of the CDR3: TGTGCCTGGAGTAACCCGGGACAGGGCACAGATACGCAGTATTTT.

This chain connects TRBV29-1 to TRBJ2-5, with 12 bases identical to TRBD2. Per germline, CDR1 SQVTM and CDR2 ANQGSEA. The CDR3 spans 13 residues. Trimming cost V 7 bases and J 11 bases; bases outside gene matches: 11. Here the CDR3 reads CSGRLAGAGEQYF. The CDR3 bases are TGCAGCGGGCGACTAGCGGGAGCCGGGGAGCAGTACTTC.

This clone came up a few times. CDR3 coding DNA: TGTGCCAGCAGTGGAGCTAGCGGGAGGGCCTACGAGCAGTACTTC. It codes for CASSGASGRAYEQYF. The chain combines TRBV6-1 with TRBJ2-7; 12 positions match TRBD2. The V gene end was trimmed by 4 bases and the J gene end by 2 bases; junction bases not matched to a gene: 3. This CDR3 is 15 amino acids long. Germline CDR1 MNHNS, CDR2 SASEGT.

The gene calls are TRBV5-4 and TRBJ2-1; the match to TRBD2 covers 13 bases. The CDR3 has 15 residues. Germline V lookup: CDR1 SGHNT, CDR2 YYREEE (reference sequence). V dropped 4 bases and J dropped 7; count of bases not matched to a gene: 5. This CDR3 reads CASSAGLAGRNEQFF. The DNA for the CDR3 is TGTGCCAGCAGCGCGGGACTAGCGGGAAGGAATGAGCAGTTCTTC. The full variable domain, in which reference TRBV5-4 and TRBJ2-1 provide the parts outside the CDR3, is ETGVTQSPTHLIKTRGQQVTLRCSSQSGHNTVSWYQQALGQGPQFIFQYYREEENGRGNFPPRFSGLQFPNYSSELNVNALELDDSALYLCASSAGLAGRNEQFFGPGTRLTVL.

The CDR3 DNA sequence: TGTGCCAGCAGCTTACGGGGGTCAGATACGCAGTATTTT. Its translation is CASSLRGSDTQYF. J is TRBJ2-3 and V is TRBV7-9; D is possibly TRBD2 (6 bases). From germline, CDR1 is SEHNR and CDR2 FQNEAQ (reference sequence). This CDR3 spans 13 amino acids. Trimming pared 2 bases from V and 4 bases from J, leaving 7 bases between.

The V call is TRBV11-3, the J call TRBJ2-1; maybe TRBD2 (6 bases). The germline V and J ends were trimmed by 1 base and 4 bases, with 14 bases remaining between them. Germline CDR1 SGHNT, CDR2 YENEEA. This CDR3 contains 16 residues. CDR3 sequence: CASSLGAGIPYNEQFF. CDR3 DNA: TGTGCCAGCAGCTTAGGGGCGGGAATACCATACAATGAGCAGTTCTTC.